The 7 T cell receptor beta chains presented below share a single source sample, sequenced in a study of naive and memory T cell subsets. Study findings and constraints: Naive repertoires, especially CD8, held a few larger clonotypes, possibly memory cells re-expressing CD45RA.

Their target antigens are unknown. The beta constant-region primer was an equimolar mix of two oligonucleotides covering TRBC1 and TRBC2. The ligated cDNA underwent four PCR rounds using SP2 and nested alpha and beta constant-region primers. TCRdb reprocessed the UMI-ligation and nested PCR reads with MiXCR, giving one entry per CDR3 protein. The data show about 100,000 distinct CDR3 sequences, roughly 15% seen once. The sequenced sample consisted of naive CD8+ T cells from blood. Receptors originate from a human donor in good health.

The sample holds many counts of this clonotype. The chain links TRBV7-9 to TRBJ2-7, with D unresolved. Trimming took off 5 bases at V and 0 bases at J, with 8 bases between the two ends. Germline V lookup: CDR1 SEHNR, CDR2 FQNEAQ (reference sequence). The CDR3 loop spans 13 amino acids. The CDR3 spells CASSLPTSYEQYF. The CDR3 DNA follows: TGTGCCAGCAGCCTCCCCACCTCCTACGAGCAGTACTTC.

In its sample, this clonotype was seen a few times. The chain recombines TRBV7-9 with TRBJ2-7; D uncertain. The V end was cut by 5 bases, the J end by 2 bases, with 13 bases between. In germline, CDR1 is SEHNR, CDR2 FQNEAQ (reference sequence). The CDR3 consists of 14 residues. CDR3 residues: CASSPSQVTYEQYF. Here the CDR3 DNA reads TGTGCCAGCAGCCCATCCCAGGTAACCTACGAGCAGTACTTC.

The sample holds many counts of this clonotype. The chain uses TRBV12-3 or TRBV12-4 and TRBJ2-3; D not resolved. Between the trimmed V and J ends, which lost 5 bases and 6 bases, there was a span of 12 bases. This CDR3 spans 13 amino acids. The chain's CDR3 is CASSTRYLDTQYF. CDR3 DNA sequence: TGTGCCAGCAGTACTCGGTACCTGGATACGCAGTATTTT.

The chain uses TRBV2 and TRBJ2-2, with D unresolved. V was clipped by 3 bases and J by 3 bases, with 5 bases between them. Germline V CDR1 and CDR2: SNHLY, FYNNEI. The CDR3 extends over 13 amino acids. The DNA for the CDR3 is TGTGCCAGCAGTGAGCAGTACACCGGGGAGCTGTTTTTT. Translating gives CASSEQYTGELFF.

The rearrangement joins TRBV6-5 to TRBJ2-3, with 9 nucleotides matching TRBD2. Germline CDR1 is MNHEY and CDR2 is SVGAGI. V lost 5 bases to trimming and J lost 3 bases; unmatched junction nucleotides: 6. The CDR3 loop spans 15 amino acids. DNA for the CDR3: TGTGCCAGCAGTCGGACTAGCGAAACGACAGATACGCAGTATTTT. It codes for CASSRTSETTDTQYF.

This clonotype was seen more than once but under ten times. This chain connects TRBV20-1 to TRBJ2-7, with D perhaps assigned TRBD1 or TRBD2 (5 bases each). Looked up from germline, CDR1 is DFQATT and CDR2 is SNEGSKA (reference sequence). Trimming shortened V by 3 bases and J by 3 bases, and 12 bases separated the two germline ends. The CDR3 covers 13 residues. CDR3 coding DNA: TGCAGTGCTAGGGGGGTATGGGGCTACGAGCAGTACTTC. It yields the protein CSARGVWGYEQYF.

This clonotype was found a few times. CDR3 DNA sequence: TGTGCCACCAGGGAACGACAGGGCGAGGGGTATAATTCACCCCTCCACTTT. Translation gives CATRERQGEGYNSPLHF. The genes are TRBV15 and TRBJ1-6, with 7 bases matching TRBD1. The germline V gene encodes CDR1 LNHNV and CDR2 YYDKDF (reference sequence). The CDR3 is made up of 17 amino acids. After removal of 6 bases from V and 4 bases from J, the junction contained 12 bases not matched to a gene.